This T cell receptor (beta chain) originates from a study of identical twins. The CDR3 is 12 amino acids. V lost 3 bases to trimming and J lost 8 bases; unmatched junction nucleotides: 1. Germline V gene lookup returns CDR1 SEHNR and CDR2 FQNEAQ (reference sequence). With regard to this clonotype: As yet, its antigen is unknown.

Study-level results: Twins' surplus sharing was weaker for beta out-of-frame sequences.

TCRdb redid the calling of the 5' RACE reads with MiXCR, one entry per CDR3 protein. The sample holds about 390,000 distinct CDR3 sequences, 9% to 10% seen once. The clonotype originates from a woman in her fifties or sixties in good health. The chain has TRBV7-9 and TRBJ2-1; 7 nucleotides agree with TRBD1. The sequenced sample consisted of naive T cells sorted from blood. The CDR3 loop reads CASSFDRDEQFF. The CDR3 region has the DNA TGTGCCAGCAGCTTTGACAGGGATGAGCAGTTCTTC.